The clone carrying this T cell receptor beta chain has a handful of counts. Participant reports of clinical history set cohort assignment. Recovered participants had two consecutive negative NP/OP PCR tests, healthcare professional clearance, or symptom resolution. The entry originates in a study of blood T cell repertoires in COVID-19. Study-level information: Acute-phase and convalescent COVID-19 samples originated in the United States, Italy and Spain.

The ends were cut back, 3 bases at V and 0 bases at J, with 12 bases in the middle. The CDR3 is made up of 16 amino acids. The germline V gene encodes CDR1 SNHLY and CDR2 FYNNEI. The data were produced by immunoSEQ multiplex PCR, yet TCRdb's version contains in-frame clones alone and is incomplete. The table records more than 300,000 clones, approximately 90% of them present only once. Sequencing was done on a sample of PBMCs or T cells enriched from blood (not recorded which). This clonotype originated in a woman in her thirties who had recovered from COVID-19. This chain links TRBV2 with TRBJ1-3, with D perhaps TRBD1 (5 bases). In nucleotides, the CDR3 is TGTGCCAGCAGTGAGAGGGAGGGGAGCTCTGGAAACACCATATATTTT. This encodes CASSEREGSSGNTIYF. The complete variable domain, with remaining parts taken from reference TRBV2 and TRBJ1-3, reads EPEVTQTPSHQVTQMGQEVILRCVPISNHLYFYWYRQILGQKVEFLVSFYNNEISEKSEIFDDQFSVERPDGSNFTLKIRSTKLEDSAMYFCASSEREGSSGNTIYFGEGSWLTVV.